A single sample gave rise to the 4 T cell receptor beta chains below, sequenced in a study of regulatory T cells in long-lasting Graves disease. Through Arm-PCR of CDR3 regions and iRepertoire HTBI primers, TCR beta libraries were built. TCRdb re-called the multiplex PCR reads through MiXCR, storing one row per CDR3 protein. The sample comprises around 480,000 distinct CDR3 sequences, under 20% of which are singletons, and 10% to 15% rests with the top ten. Noted time point: newly diagnosed GD, antithyroid drugs for less than 3 months. The authors made the TCR library using RNA they extracted from PBMCs. These data were also filed under a second study, of T cells in Graves' hyperthyroidism and ophthalmopathy.

The sequenced sample was peripheral blood mononuclear cells (PBMCs), obtained at new diagnosis, from a patient treated with antithyroid drugs. These receptors were obtained from a man between 35 and 55 years old with Graves disease.

V is TRBV24-1 and J is TRBJ2-1; the match to TRBD1 covers 7 bases. From germline, CDR1 is KGHDR and CDR2 SFDVKD. J lost 9 bases, V lost 0 bases, and 4 bases had no gene match. The CDR3 spans 14 residues. For the CDR3, the DNA is TGTGCCACCAGTGATTTGCCTACAGGGGTTGAGCAGTTCTTC. It translates to CATSDLPTGVEQFF.

This clonotype was counted a few times. This CDR3 reads CASSLGTGMRETQYF. The CDR3 bases are TGCGCCAGCAGCTTGGGGACAGGGATGAGAGAGACCCAGTACTTC. The V call is TRBV5-1, the J call TRBJ2-5, with 8 bases matching TRBD1. Germline values: CDR1 SGHRS, CDR2 YFSETQ. CDR3 length: 15 residues. V lost 0 bases and J lost 4; bases outside the gene matches: 5.

This clonotype was seen ten or more times. The rearrangement links TRBV28 to TRBJ2-1; tentatively, D is TRBD2 (7 bases). V dropped 6 bases and J dropped 0 bases, with 12 bases sitting between them. CDR1 and CDR2 (germline): MDHEN, SYDVKM. The CDR3 has 15 amino acids. The CDR3 sequence: CASSLGGASYNEQFF. The CDR3 nucleotides read TGTGCCAGCAGCCTAGGGGGGGCCTCCTACAATGAGCAGTTCTTC.

As concerns this clonotype: It may be a read error: a sequence one base away is much more abundant. This rearrangement joins TRBV20-1 to TRBJ2-1; D is perhaps TRBD2 (5 bases). With the DNA end fitting TRBJ2-5 better, the J assignment may be wrong. The V gene's germline CDR1 is DFQATT and CDR2 SNEGSKA (reference sequence). There are 14 residues in the CDR3. CDR3 sequence (DNA): TGCAGTGCTAGAGGAGCGAGGGTTCAAGAGACCCAGTACTTC. Translated, it gives CSARGARVQETQYF.